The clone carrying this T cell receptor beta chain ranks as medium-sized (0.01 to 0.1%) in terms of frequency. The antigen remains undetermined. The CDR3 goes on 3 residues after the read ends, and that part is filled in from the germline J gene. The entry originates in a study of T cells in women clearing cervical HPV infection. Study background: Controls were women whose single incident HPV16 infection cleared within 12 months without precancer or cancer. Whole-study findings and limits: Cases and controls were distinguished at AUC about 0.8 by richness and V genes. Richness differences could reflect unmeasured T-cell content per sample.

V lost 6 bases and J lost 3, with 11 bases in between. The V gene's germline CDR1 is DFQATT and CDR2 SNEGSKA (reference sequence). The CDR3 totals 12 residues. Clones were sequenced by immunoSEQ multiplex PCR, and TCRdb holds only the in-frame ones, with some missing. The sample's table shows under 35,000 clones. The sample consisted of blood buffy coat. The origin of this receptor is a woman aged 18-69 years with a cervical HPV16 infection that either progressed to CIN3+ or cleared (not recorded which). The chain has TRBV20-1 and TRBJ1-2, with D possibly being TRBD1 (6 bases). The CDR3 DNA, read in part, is TGCAGTGCGAAAAGGACAGACTATGGC. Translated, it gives CSAKRTDYG. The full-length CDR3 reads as CSAKRTDYGYTF.